This is a list of T cell receptor beta chains from one sample in a study of shared clonotypes between healthy human individuals. Only in-frame clones appear in the TCRdb table, and some are missing; sequencing was by immunoSEQ multiplex PCR. This sample carries roughly 2.6 million clones, around nine tenths of them seen once, and the ten largest clones take more than 0.12%. Sequencing input: naive CD4+ T cells sorted from blood. The receptors here all came from a man between 18 and 35 years old in good health. Both conserved end residues are trimmed from each CDR3. A D gene is named only where the DNA matches it firmly.

>TRBV30|NA
AWSLIYEQY
>TRBV5-4|NA
ASSLDGRGSRNTGELF
>TRBV10-2|NA
ASSEAGPTRDTQY
>TRBV9|TRBD2
ASSVRGSGMTTDTQY
>TRBV5-6|TRBD1
ASSLPGTGRYEQY
>TRBV19|TRBD1
ASSLTATGGETQY
>TRBV10-3|NA
AIGSGLKGEQY
>TRBV27|NA
ASRQGLQETQY
>TRBV6-5|NA
ASSYTNNYGYT
>TRBV2|NA
ASITRANTYEQY
>TRBV9|NA
ASSVGRGEYSPLH
>TRBV30|NA
GYGGDFNEQF
>TRBV7-2|NA
ASSTSTDTQY
>TRBV5-4|NA
ASSTGGDAGNTIY
>TRBV30|NA
ASSRTSTDTQY
>TRBV2|TRBD1
ASSEGGTANEKLF
>TRBV10-1|NA
ASSQDWNTGELF
>TRBV7-2|TRBD2
ASSFGTSAYNEQF
>TRBV27|NA
ASTRRTNTGELF
>TRBV2|NA
ASSGTGYVETQY
>TRBV7-7|NA
ASSFRAQETQY
>TRBV6-5|NA
ASSYSRGIRNTEAF
>TRBV5-1|TRBD2
ASTSGTSGSSYNEQF
>TRBV2|NA
ASTLGWAEREKLF
>TRBV5-1|NA
ASSFSRGGVVETQY
>TRBV5-4|NA
ASSLEPGGGYT
>TRBV6-1|NA
ASSQDINEAF
>TRBV4-1|TRBD1
ASSQAYQGTGGTEAF
>TRBV2|TRBD2
ASSYQRGSYNEQF
>TRBV28|NA
ASSTAGTLATNEKLF
>TRBV5-6|NA
ASSLAGQASTDTQY
>TRBV18|TRBD2
ASSPKRGGDNEQF
>TRBV29-1|NA
SVGRGLDYT
>TRBV29-1|NA
SVDKAGANVLT
>TRBV19|TRBD1
ASSKGTGVNTEAF
>TRBV7-2|TRBD2
ASSHPGLAEETQY
>TRBV4-3|NA
ASSQVGWGLANEQY
>TRBV2|TRBD1
ASSVSRTGGEGYT
>TRBV10-3|TRBD2
AISLAGPFSTDTQY
>TRBV19|NA
ASQAGESPLH
>TRBV5-1|NA
ASSPDNGIYGYT
>TRBV18|NA
ASSSRDDEQF
>TRBV4-1|TRBD1
ASSQDRINWDRYYEQY
>TRBV25-1|NA
ASSVQGSSPLH
>TRBV5-1|NA
ASSFSGVWRDTQY
>TRBV5-1|NA
ASSLAGVSNQPQH
>TRBV7-8|NA
ASSLDDRALQETQY
>TRBV7-9|TRBD2
ASSLPGGLAVNEQF
>TRBV18|NA
ASSPVRGLNSPLH
>TRBV5-5|NA
ASSLWTKDYEQY
>TRBV4-1|NA
ASSQDEGSYGYT
>TRBV5-1|TRBD1
ASSPQGSGTEAF
>TRBV5-6|NA
ASSPGLETGELF
>TRBV10-3|NA
ATTVAGNTEAF
>TRBV6-1|NA
ASSEALGVAFQPQH